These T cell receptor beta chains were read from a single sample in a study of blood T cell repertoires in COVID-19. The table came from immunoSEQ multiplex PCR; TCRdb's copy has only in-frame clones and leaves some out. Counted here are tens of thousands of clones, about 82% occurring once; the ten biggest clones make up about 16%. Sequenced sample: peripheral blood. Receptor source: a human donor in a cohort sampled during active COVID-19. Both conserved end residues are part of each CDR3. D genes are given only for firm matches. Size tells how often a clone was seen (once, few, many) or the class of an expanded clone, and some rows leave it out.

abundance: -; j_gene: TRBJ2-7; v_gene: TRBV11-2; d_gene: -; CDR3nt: TGTGCCAGCAGCTCGGCCCCGGGACTTGTCGCCTACGAGCAGTACTTC; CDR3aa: CASSSAPGLVAYEQYF
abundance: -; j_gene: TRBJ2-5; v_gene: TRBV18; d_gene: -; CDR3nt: TGTGCCACCGTTGGGAGTGGCGAGACCCAGTACTTC; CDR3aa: CATVGSGETQYF
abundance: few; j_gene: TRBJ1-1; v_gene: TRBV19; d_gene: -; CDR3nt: TGTGCCAGTAGTATATCGGACAGCTTGAACACTGAAGCTTTCTTT; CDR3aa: CASSISDSLNTEAFF
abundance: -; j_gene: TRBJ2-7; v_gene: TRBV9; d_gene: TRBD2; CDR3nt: TGTGCCAGCACCCCCGGGCGGGGGAGCTCCTACGAGCAGTACTTC; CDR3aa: CASTPGRGSSYEQYF
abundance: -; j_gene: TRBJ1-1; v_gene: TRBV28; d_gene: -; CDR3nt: TGTGCCAGCACAAGGACAGCGAACACTGAAGCTTTCTTT; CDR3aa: CASTRTANTEAFF
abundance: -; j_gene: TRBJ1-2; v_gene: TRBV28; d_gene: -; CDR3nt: TGTGCCAGCAGTGTCACAGGGAACTATGGCTACACCTTC; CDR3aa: CASSVTGNYGYTF
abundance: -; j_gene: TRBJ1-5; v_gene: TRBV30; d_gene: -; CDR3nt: TGTGCCTGGAGGCCCACCTTGGGCACCTCTAGCAATCAGCCCCAGCATTTT; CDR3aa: CAWRPTLGTSSNQPQHF
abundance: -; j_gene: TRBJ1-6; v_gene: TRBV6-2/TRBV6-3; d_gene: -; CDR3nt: TGTGCCAGCAGTTGGGCGACAGGAAATTCACCCCTCCACTTT; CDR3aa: CASSWATGNSPLHF
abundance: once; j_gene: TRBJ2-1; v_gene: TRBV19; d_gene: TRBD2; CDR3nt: TGTGCCAGTAGTATTGGGGGGGGATCCTACAATGAGCAGTTCTTC; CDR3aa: CASSIGGGSYNEQFF
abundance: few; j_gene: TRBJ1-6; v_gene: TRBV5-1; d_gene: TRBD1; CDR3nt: TGCGCCAGCAGCTTGGAAGGGACAGTGCATAATTCACCCCTCCACTTT; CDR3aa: CASSLEGTVHNSPLHF
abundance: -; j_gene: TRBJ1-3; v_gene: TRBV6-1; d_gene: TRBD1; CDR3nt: TGTGCCAGCAGTGAGGGACAGCGGATAAACACCATATATTTT; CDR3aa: CASSEGQRINTIYF
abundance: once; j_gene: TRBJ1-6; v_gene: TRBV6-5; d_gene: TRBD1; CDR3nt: TGTGCCAGCAGTTACGTACGACAGGGTACTAATTCACCCCTCCACTTT; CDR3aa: CASSYVRQGTNSPLHF
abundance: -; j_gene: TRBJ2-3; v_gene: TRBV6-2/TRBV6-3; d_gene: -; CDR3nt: TGTGCCAGCAGTTGGCCGGGACTTACTACAGATACGCAGTATTTT; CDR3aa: CASSWPGLTTDTQYF
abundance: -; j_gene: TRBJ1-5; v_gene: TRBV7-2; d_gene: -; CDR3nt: TGTGCCAGCAGCGGCGGGTCGGGCAATCAGCCCCAGCATTTT; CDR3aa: CASSGGSGNQPQHF
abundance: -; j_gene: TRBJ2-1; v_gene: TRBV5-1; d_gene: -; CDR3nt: TGCGCCAGCAGCTTAGCCCTGAGCTCCTACAATGAGCAGTTCTTC; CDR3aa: CASSLALSSYNEQFF
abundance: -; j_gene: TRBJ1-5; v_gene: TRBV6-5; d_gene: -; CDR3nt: TGTGCCAGCAGTCTACGGGGGTACAATCAGCCCCAGCATTTT; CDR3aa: CASSLRGYNQPQHF
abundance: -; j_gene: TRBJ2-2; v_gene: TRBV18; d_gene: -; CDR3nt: TGTGCCAGCTCGTCTCGACAGAACACCGGGGAGCTGTTTTTT; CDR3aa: CASSSRQNTGELFF
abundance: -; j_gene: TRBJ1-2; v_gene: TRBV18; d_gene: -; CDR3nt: TGTGCCAGCTCACCAGGTCGGGACTATGGCTACACCTTC; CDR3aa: CASSPGRDYGYTF
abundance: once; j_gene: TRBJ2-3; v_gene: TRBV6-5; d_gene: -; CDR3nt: TGTGCCAGCAAAATCCCGGATACGCAGTATTTT; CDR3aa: CASKIPDTQYF
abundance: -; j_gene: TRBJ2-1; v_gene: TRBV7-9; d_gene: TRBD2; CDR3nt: TGTGCCAGCAGTTCCGTCGCGGGGGGGAGATACAATGAGCAGTTCTTC; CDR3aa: CASSSVAGGRYNEQFF
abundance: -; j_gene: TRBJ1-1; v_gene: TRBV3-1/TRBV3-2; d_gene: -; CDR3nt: TGTGCCAGCAGCCAAGAGGGGGGGAACACTGAAGCTTTCTTT; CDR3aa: CASSQEGGNTEAFF
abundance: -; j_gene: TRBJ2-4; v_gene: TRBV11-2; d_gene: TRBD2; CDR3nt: TGTGCCAGCAGCTTAGAGACTAGCGGGGTTGGAAACATTCAGTACTTC; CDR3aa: CASSLETSGVGNIQYF
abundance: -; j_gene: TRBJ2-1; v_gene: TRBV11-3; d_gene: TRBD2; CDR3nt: TGTGCCAGCAGCTCTAGACTAGCGGGGGACAATGAGCAGTTCTTC; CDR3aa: CASSSRLAGDNEQFF
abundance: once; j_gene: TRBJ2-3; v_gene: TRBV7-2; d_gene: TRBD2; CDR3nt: TGTGCCAGCGGGAGGCTAGCGGGGAGAACAGATACGCAGTATTTT; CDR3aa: CASGRLAGRTDTQYF
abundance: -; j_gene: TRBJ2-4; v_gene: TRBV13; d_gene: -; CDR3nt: TGTGCCAGCAGCTTATTCGGGGCCAAAAACATTCAGTACTTC; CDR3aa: CASSLFGAKNIQYF
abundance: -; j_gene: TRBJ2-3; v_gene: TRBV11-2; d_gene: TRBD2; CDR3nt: TGTGCCAGCAGCCCGAGCGGGGGGGCGAAAGATACGCAGTATTTT; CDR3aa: CASSPSGGAKDTQYF
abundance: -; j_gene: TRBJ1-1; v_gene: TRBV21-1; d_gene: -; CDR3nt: TGTGCCAGCAGCAAAGACATCTACACTGAAGCTTTCTTT; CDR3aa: CASSKDIYTEAFF
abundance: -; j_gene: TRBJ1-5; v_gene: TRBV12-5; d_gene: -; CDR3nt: TGTGCTAGTGGTTTGGGAGGTCAGCCCCAGCATTTT; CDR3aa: CASGLGGQPQHF
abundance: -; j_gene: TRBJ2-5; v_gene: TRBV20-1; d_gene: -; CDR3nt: TGCAGTGCCTTCAGGGCGGAGACCCAGTACTTC; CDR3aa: CSAFRAETQYF
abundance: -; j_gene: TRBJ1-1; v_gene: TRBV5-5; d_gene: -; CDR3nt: TGTGCCAGCAGCTCGCCTACAGGGTACACTGAAGCTTTCTTT; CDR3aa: CASSSPTGYTEAFF
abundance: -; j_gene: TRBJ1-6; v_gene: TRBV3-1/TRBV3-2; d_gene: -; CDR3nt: TGTGCCAGCAGCCTTTTATCCCTCCACTTT; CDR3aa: CASSLLSLHF
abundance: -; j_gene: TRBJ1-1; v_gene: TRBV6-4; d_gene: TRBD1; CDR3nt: TGTGCCAGCCTTAGGGACAGCAACTTAAAGAACACTGAAGCTTTCTTT; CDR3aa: CASLRDSNLKNTEAFF
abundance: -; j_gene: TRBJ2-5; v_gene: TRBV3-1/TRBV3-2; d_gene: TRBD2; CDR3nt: TGTGCCAGCAGCTTTAGCGGGGGGGTTGGGACCCAGTACTTC; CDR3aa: CASSFSGGVGTQYF
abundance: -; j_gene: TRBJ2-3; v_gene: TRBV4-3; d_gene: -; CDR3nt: TGCGCCAGCAGCCATACCGGCGGCGGGGTTACGCAGTATTTT; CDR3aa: CASSHTGGGVTQYF
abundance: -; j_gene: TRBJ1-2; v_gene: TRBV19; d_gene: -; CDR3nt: TGTGCCAGTAGTATAGATCTCGGCAGGGTTGATGGCTACACCTTC; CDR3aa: CASSIDLGRVDGYTF
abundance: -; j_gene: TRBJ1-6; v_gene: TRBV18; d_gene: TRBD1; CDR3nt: TGTGCCAGCTCACCACCGACAGGGGGAATTTCACCCCTCCACTTT; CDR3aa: CASSPPTGGISPLHF
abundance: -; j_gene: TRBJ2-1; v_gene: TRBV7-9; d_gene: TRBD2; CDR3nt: TGTGCCAGCAGCTCGCGGGGGGCAGAATACAATGAGCAGTTCTTC; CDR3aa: CASSSRGAEYNEQFF
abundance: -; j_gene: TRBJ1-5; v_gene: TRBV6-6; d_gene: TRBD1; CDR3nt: TGTGCCAGCAAGAGGACAGGGGCTACCAATCAGCCCCAGCATTTT; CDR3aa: CASKRTGATNQPQHF